Below, one T cell receptor beta chain is given with its context. The V gene's germline CDR1 is SGHAT and CDR2 FQNNGV. The CDR3 totals 13 residues. V was shortened by 1 base and J by 1 base, with 2 bases between the two germline ends. The entry originates in a study of blood T cell repertoires in COVID-19. Study background: T cells, B-cell-depleted T cells, or PBMCs provided the cDNA or gDNA that served as material.

Authors' analysis steps: For nucleated cells, counts were estimated from reference gene primer amplification. Assay: immunoSEQ multiplex PCR; the TCRdb copy retains only in-frame clones and omits some. That table furnishes V, J and clone size, whereas the DNA furnished D and trimming. The sample comprises over 200,000 clones, 82% of which are singletons, and more than 10% rests with the top ten. The material sequenced was peripheral blood. The J gene is TRBJ1-3, the V gene TRBV11-2; no definite D call. This clonotype originated in a woman aged 40 to 50 with acute or convalescent COVID-19. CDR3 in DNA: TGTGCCAGCAGCTTAGCTTCTGGAAACACCATATATTTT. Translated, it gives CASSLASGNTIYF.